Below are 8 T cell receptor beta chains sequenced from a single sample in a study of CD8+ T cells in alopecia areata. This sample's treatment: oral pan-JAK inhibitor, 5-10 mg twice daily. The authors extracted RNA and reverse transcribed it into cDNA as the sequencing template. Method: immunoSEQ multiplex PCR; TCRdb's copy keeps in-frame clones and lacks some. The repertoire consists of 100,000 to 150,000 clones, with 61% occurring once and the leading ten covering 4.5% to 6%. The specimen was CD4+ T cells sorted from blood, collected at week 4, from a patient treated with tofacitinib. These receptors all come from a human donor with alopecia areata.

This chain uses TRBV29-1 with TRBJ2-3; 12 nucleotides align to TRBD2. This CDR3 is 12 amino acids long. CDR1 is SQVTM, CDR2 ANQGSEA, per germline. J lost 5 bases, V lost 6 bases, and 0 bases had no gene match. CDR3 sequence: CSVGLAGDTQYF. For the CDR3, the DNA is TGCAGCGTGGGACTAGCGGGAGATACGCAGTATTTT.

The V call is TRBV4-1, the J call TRBJ2-7; perhaps TRBD2 as D (5 bases). The CDR3 is made up of 15 amino acids. CDR1 and CDR2 (germline): MGHRA, YSYEKL. Trimming pared 3 bases from V and 6 bases from J, leaving 18 bases between. This CDR3 is CASSQVERVGGEQYF. CDR3 DNA sequence: TGCGCCAGCAGCCAGGTGGAGCGTGTAGGAGGCGAGCAGTACTTC.

The rearrangement uses TRBV2 and TRBJ1-1; TRBD1 matches 7 bases. CDR1 is SNHLY and CDR2 is FYNNEI in the germline V gene. The CDR3 loop spans 13 amino acids. The junction had 1 base not matched to a gene; V was cut back by 6 bases and J by 0 bases. The CDR3 DNA reads as TGTGCCAGCAGCGACAGGGTGAACACTGAAGCTTTCTTT. Translating gives CASSDRVNTEAFF.

V is TRBV9 and J is TRBJ1-5, with no clear D. The V end lost 7 bases, the J end lost 2 bases, and 10 bases lay between the germline ends. The CDR3 spans 13 residues. Germline V gives CDR1 SGDLS, CDR2 YYNGEE. CDR3 region: CASGVGGNQPQHF. CDR3 nucleotide sequence: TGTGCCAGCGGGGTGGGTGGCAATCAGCCCCAGCATTTT.

The chain links TRBV29-1 to TRBJ1-3, with unresolved D. Trimming took 8 bases from V and 2 from J, leaving 13 bases between them. The germline gives CDR1 SQVTM, CDR2 ANQGSEA. This CDR3 region has 13 residues. The CDR3 DNA reads TGCAGCCCAGGATGGGGAACTGGAAACACCATATATTTT. The encoded protein is CSPGWGTGNTIYF.

The gene calls are TRBV30 and TRBJ1-1; TRBD1 matches at 7 bases. The germline CDR1 and CDR2 sequences are GTSNPN and SVGIG (reference sequence). V was pared by 4 bases and J by 2 bases, with 16 bases of the junction left unmatched. The CDR3 length is 17 residues. CDR3 in amino acids: CAWNRRPSQGVNTEAFF. The CDR3 DNA is TGTGCCTGGAACCGCCGACCCTCCCAGGGGGTAAACACTGAAGCTTTCTTT.

This chain uses TRBV4-1 with TRBJ1-5; 9 bases are shared with TRBD1. Looked up from germline, CDR1 is MGHRA and CDR2 is YSYEKL. This CDR3 is built from 15 residues. Trimming removed 0 bases from V and 5 bases from J; junction bases left unmatched: 2. CDR3 sequence: CASSQEGTGYQPQHF. DNA of the CDR3: TGCGCCAGCAGCCAAGAAGGGACAGGGTATCAGCCCCAGCATTTT.

The V call is TRBV5-6, the J call TRBJ2-2; 7 bases map to TRBD1. The CDR3 has 17 amino acids. V lost 4 bases and J lost 0; bases outside the gene matches: 9. Germline-derived CDR1 and CDR2 are SGHDT and YYEEEE. The CDR3 DNA sequence: TGTGCCAGCAGCCATTGGACAGGCCTTGCGAACACCGGGGAGCTGTTTTTT. Protein sequence: CASSHWTGLANTGELFF.